The T cell receptor (beta chain) under discussion was sequenced for a study of vaccination effects on CD4 cells after COVID-19 (dated by TCRdb to between 2021 and 2022). With respect to the entire study: Post-vaccine samples across the study were collected a median of 72 days after the second dose, with a range of 14 to 241. SARS-CoV-2 spike-specific CD4+ TCR repertoires were compared before and after mRNA vaccination in COVID-19 convalescent patients and in infection-naive vaccine recipients. A total of around eleven COVID-19 convalescent patients and a handful of SARS-CoV-2-naive healthy vaccine recipients were included in the full study. The Oncomine TCR Beta short-read assay on an Illumina iSeq 100 was used to sequence cultures from other donors in the study. The paper as a whole reports these results and caveats: Only a small number of convalescent patients were included, and no early post-infection timepoints were available, which limited the study. In healthy vaccine recipients, vaccine-induced clones were almost all SARS-CoV-2 mono-reactive, with only 1 of 255 cross-reactive with common cold coronaviruses. Marked clonal contraction was observed in both infection-induced and vaccine-induced clones at late post-vaccination timepoints, consistent with waning T cell responses.

There are 17 amino acids in the CDR3, from cysteine to phenylalanine inclusive. The kept DNA is CDR3 alone, 51 bases in frame from the first base. Looking up the germline V gene (reference sequence) yields CDR1 LGHDT and CDR2 YNNKEL. Compared with germline, V lacks 3 bases and J lacks 4 bases; bases without a gene match: 10. In the ViraFEST assay, PBMC were stimulated with viral peptide pools, and antigen-specific CD4+ T cell clonotypes were then identified by expansion using TCR sequencing. After less than 13 days of culture, CD4+ T cells were isolated with the EasySep CD4+ T cell isolation kit. Participants received two doses of either the BNT162b2 or the mRNA-1273 mRNA SARS-CoV-2 vaccine. Healthy vaccine recipients had no prior SARS-CoV-2 infection, confirmed by negative nucleocapsid antibodies before and after vaccination. Each well held two million PBMC cultured in IMDM containing approximately 5% human AB serum, 9.5 to 10 IU/ml IL-2 and gentamicin, along with 10 ug/ml peptides. Half of the culture medium was replaced with fresh IL-2-containing medium on days 3 and 7. Unless otherwise noted, each peptide stimulation condition was cultured in triplicate wells. Using Ficoll-Paque Plus gradient centrifugation, PBMC were separated from whole blood and then either used fresh or cryopreserved at -140C. The overlapping peptide pools covered the spike proteins of SARS-CoV-2 as well as those of the common cold coronaviruses HCoV-NL63, HCoV-OC43 and HCoV-229E. The QIAamp micro DNA kit was used to extract genomic DNA from the cultured CD4+ T cells.

About this clone: This clone's antigen is unknown. It has no much larger one-base neighbor in the sample; base qualities were not kept.

Library prep was done by the immunoSEQ multiplex PCR assay. DNA from the CD4+ T cells that had been cultured and isolated underwent TCR beta CDR3 sequencing. The authors' analysis ran thus. Non-productive TCR sequences were removed, reads were trimmed to the CDR3 region, and CDR3s of at least 7 amino acids were retained. The MANAFEST web app was used to identify antigen-specific clonotypes by comparing expansion in peptide wells with expansion in reference cultures. To count as positive, a clone had to show expansion at FDR<0.05 compared with the reference and with all other wells, an odds ratio above 5, and a frequency above 0.1% in two replicate wells. A clonotype was defined as cross-reactive if the clonotype was significantly expanded both in SARS-CoV-2 spike wells and in at least one common cold coronavirus spike condition. Levenshtein distance calculated with the stringdist R package was used to assess CDR3 similarity, and unrooted trees were constructed with ape in R 3.6.1. Drawn from immuneACCESS, this table holds only the in-frame rearrangements with V and J called that TCRdb kept. Clones are partly lost; checked studies trace under half to an unresolved V gene and leave the rest unexplained. The V and J calls and clone size are taken from that table; D and trimming were inferred from the DNA. The sample contains some 61,000 clones, roughly 79% of them found a single time. The ten largest clones take up 0.85% to 1% of the sample.

The receptor was isolated from a human donor who received a COVID-19 vaccine. The source was CD4+ T cells from PBMCs cultured with HCoV-OC43 spike peptides, collected after COVID-19 vaccination. Per the publication, the cell subset or site label means: HCoV-OC43 spike overlapping peptide pool stimulation. The sequence joins TRBV3-1 (or the pseudogene TRBV3-2) to TRBJ2-2, with 8 junctional bases fitting TRBD2. The CDR3 is CASSHPGVAGSTGELFF. Read as DNA, the sequence is TGTGCCAGCAGCCACCCCGGGGTAGCGGGAAGCACCGGGGAGCTGTTTTTT.